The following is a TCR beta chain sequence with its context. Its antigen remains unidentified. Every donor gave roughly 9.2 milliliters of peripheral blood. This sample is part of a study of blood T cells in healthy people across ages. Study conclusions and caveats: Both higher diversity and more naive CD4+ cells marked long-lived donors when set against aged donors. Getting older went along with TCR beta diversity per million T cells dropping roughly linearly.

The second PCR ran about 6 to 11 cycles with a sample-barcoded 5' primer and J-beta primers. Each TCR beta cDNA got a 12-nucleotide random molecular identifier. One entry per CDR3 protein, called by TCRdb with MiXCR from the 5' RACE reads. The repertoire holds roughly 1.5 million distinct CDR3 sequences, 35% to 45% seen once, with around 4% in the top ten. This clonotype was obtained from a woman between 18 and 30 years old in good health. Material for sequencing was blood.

DNA of the CDR3: TGTGCCAGCACCCAAAGGGCAGGGTATATTCCGAACACTGAAGCTTTCTTT. Amino acids: CASTQRAGYIPNTEAFF. The J gene is TRBJ1-1, the V gene TRBV6-1, with D perhaps matching TRBD1 (5 bases). Per germline, CDR1 MNHNS and CDR2 SASEGT. The V end was cut by 7 bases, the J end by 1 base, with 22 bases between. The CDR3 extends over 17 amino acids.